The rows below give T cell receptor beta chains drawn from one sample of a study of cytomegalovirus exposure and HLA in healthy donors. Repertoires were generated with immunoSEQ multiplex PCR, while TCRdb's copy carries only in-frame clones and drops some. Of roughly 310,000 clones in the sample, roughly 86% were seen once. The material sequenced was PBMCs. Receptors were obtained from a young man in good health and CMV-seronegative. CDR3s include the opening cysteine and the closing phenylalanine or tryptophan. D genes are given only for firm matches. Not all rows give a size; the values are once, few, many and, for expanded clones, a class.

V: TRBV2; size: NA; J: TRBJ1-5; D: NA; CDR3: CATSGESNQPQHF; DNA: TGTGCCACTAGCGGGGAGAGCAATCAGCCCCAGCATTTT
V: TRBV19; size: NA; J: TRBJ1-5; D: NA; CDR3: CASSTGTNSNQPQHF; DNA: TGTGCCAGTAGTACCGGGACAAATAGCAATCAGCCCCAGCATTTT
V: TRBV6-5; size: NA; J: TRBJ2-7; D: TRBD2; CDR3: CASSWGRGNEQYF; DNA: TGTGCCAGCAGCTGGGGGAGGGGTAACGAGCAGTACTTC
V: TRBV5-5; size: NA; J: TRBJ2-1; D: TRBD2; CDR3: CASSSYPSGGSHNEQFF; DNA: TGTGCCAGCAGCTCCTACCCTAGCGGGGGGTCCCACAATGAGCAGTTCTTC
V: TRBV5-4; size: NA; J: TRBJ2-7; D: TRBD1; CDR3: CASSPGQGRPLYEQYF; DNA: TGTGCCAGCAGCCCAGGACAGGGCCGACCACTCTACGAGCAGTACTTC
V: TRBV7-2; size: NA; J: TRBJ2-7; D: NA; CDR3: CASSMSYEQYF; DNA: TGTGCCAGCAGCATGAGCTACGAGCAGTACTTC
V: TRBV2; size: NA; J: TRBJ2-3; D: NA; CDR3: CASSGEGRTTDTQYF; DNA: TGTGCCAGCAGTGGTGAAGGGAGAACTACAGATACGCAGTATTTT
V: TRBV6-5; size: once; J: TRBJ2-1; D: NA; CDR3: CASRLAFGYNEQFF; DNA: TGTGCCAGCAGGTTAGCCTTTGGTTACAATGAGCAGTTCTTC
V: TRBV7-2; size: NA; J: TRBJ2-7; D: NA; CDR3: CASTTSEGYEQYF; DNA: TGTGCCAGCACCACCAGCGAGGGCTACGAGCAGTACTTC
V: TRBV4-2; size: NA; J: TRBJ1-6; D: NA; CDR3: CASSQEWQGIYSPLHF; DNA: TGTGCCAGCAGCCAAGAATGGCAGGGAATTTATTCACCCCTCCACTTT
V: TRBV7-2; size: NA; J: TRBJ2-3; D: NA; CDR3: CASSLDRSDTQYF; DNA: TGTGCCAGCAGCCTCGACAGATCGGATACGCAGTATTTT
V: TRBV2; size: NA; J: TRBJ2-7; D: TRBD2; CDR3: CASSGLAGEPREQYF; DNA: TGTGCCAGCAGTGGACTAGCGGGGGAGCCAAGAGAGCAGTACTTC
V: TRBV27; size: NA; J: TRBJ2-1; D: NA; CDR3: CASSLGGQLYNEQFF; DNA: TGTGCCAGCAGTTTGGGGGGTCAACTCTACAATGAGCAGTTCTTC
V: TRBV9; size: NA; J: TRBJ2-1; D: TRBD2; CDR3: CASSVAGLAYNEQFF; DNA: TGTGCCAGCAGCGTAGCGGGACTAGCCTACAATGAGCAGTTCTTC
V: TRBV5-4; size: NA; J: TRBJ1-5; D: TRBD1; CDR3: CASSLLKGAVGNQPQHF; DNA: TGTGCCAGCAGCTTGCTGAAGGGGGCCGTAGGCAATCAGCCCCAGCATTTT
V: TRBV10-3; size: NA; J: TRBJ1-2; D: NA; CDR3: CAITDRIYGYTF; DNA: TGTGCCATCACCGACAGGATCTATGGCTACACCTTC
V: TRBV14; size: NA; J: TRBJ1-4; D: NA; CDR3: CASSRAPGNEKLFF; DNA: TGTGCCAGCAGCCGCGCCCCAGGGAATGAAAAACTGTTTTTT
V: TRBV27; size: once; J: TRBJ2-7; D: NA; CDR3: CASSSGPDRTPPYF; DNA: TGTGCCAGCAGTTCGGGCCCCGACAGGACCCCTCCGTACTTC
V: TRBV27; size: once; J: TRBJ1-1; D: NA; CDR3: CASSYSSLLLGGNTEAFF; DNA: TGTGCCAGCAGTTATTCCTCTTTACTATTGGGGGGGAACACTGAAGCTTTCTTT
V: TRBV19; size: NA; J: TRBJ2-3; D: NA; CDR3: CASSNTGFTDTQYF; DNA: TGTGCCAGTAGTAATACGGGGTTTACAGATACGCAGTATTTT
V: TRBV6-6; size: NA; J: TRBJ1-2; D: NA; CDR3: CASSLTGGYGYTF; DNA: TGTGCCAGCAGTTTGACGGGAGGATATGGCTACACCTTC
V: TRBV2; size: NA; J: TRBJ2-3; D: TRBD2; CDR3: CASSVTSGSPDTQYF; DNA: TGTGCCAGCAGTGTTACTAGCGGAAGTCCAGATACGCAGTATTTT
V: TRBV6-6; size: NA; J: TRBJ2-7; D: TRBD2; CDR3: CASSYSLAGGPTEQYF; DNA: TGTGCCAGCAGTTACAGTCTAGCGGGGGGGCCCACCGAGCAGTACTTC
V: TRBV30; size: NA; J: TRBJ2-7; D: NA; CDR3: CASGSVDEQYF; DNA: TGTGCCTCCGGGTCTGTCGACGAGCAGTACTTC
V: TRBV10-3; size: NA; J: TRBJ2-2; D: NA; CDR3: CAISAVAPGELFF; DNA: TGTGCCATCAGTGCGGTAGCCCCCGGGGAGCTGTTTTTT
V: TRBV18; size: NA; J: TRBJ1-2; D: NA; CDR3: CASSPQSSPNYGYTF; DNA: TGTGCCAGCTCACCACAGTCGAGTCCCAACTATGGCTACACCTTC
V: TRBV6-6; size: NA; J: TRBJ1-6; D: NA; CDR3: CASSYAGALGGSPLHF; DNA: TGTGCCAGCAGTTACGCAGGGGCCCTGGGAGGGTCACCCCTCCACTTT
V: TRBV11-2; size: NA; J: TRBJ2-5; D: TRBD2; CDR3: CASSLGGGKGETQYF; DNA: TGTGCCAGCAGCTTAGGCGGGGGGAAGGGAGAGACCCAGTACTTC
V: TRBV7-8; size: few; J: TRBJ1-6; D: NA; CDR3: CASSLVPPWAPSSPLHF; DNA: TGTGCCAGCAGCTTAGTCCCCCCGTGGGCCCCCTCCTCACCCCTCCACTTT